This passage covers 9 T cell receptor beta chains from one sample sequenced in a study of T cell changes during pregnancy in multiple sclerosis. The repertoire was sequenced with immunoSEQ multiplex PCR; TCRdb's copy has only in-frame clones and lacks some. The data hold 30,000 to 40,000 clones, with more than 75% observed a single time. This sample comprised CD8+ T cells from peripheral blood mononuclear cells, obtained in the third trimester of pregnancy. These receptors were taken from a female donor with multiple sclerosis, enrolled in a pregnancy study.

The V gene is TRBV18, the J gene TRBJ1-1, with a tentative D call TRBD1 (6 bases). This CDR3 is 16 amino acids long. Germline lookup yields CDR1 KGHSH and CDR2 LQKENI. V dropped 4 bases and J dropped 1 base, with 16 bases sitting between them. The DNA for the CDR3 is TGTGCCAGCTCACTCGATAGGGACACAACGAACACTGAAGCTTTCTTT. Amino acids: CASSLDRDTTNTEAFF.

The CDR3 coding sequence is TGTGCCAGCAGTTACCTGAGGGACAGGGGGCGAGAGACCCAGTACTTC. This translates into CASSYLRDRGRETQYF. The rearrangement uses TRBV6-5 and TRBJ2-5; 12 bases line up with TRBD1. CDR1 is MNHEY, CDR2 SVGAGI, per germline. The CDR3 covers 16 residues. Germline trimming cut 2 bases from V and 4 bases from J; bases unmatched to any gene: 5.

The CDR3 here is CASSLEAGLVNEQFF. DNA for the CDR3: TGTGCCAGCAGCTTAGAGGCGGGACTAGTCAATGAGCAGTTCTTC. V gene TRBV11-2 combines with J gene TRBJ2-1; TRBD2 matches at 8 bases. From germline, CDR1 is SGHAT and CDR2 FQNNGV. This CDR3 has 15 amino acids. With V trimmed by 0 bases and J by 6 bases, 4 bases remained unmatched.

The chain employs TRBV30 and TRBJ1-2; a possible D gene is TRBD1 (5 bases). CDR1 and CDR2 from the germline V gene are GTSNPN and SVGIG (reference sequence). The V and J ends lost 3 bases and 5 bases respectively, with 13 bases between them. This CDR3 spans 13 amino acids. Here the CDR3 reads CAWSATRGYGYTF. CDR3 sequence (DNA): TGTGCCTGGAGCGCCACCCGGGGGTATGGCTACACCTTC. Full variable domain (remainder filled in from reference TRBV30 and TRBJ1-2): SQTIHQWPATLVQPVGSPLSLECTVEGTSNPNLYWYRQAAGRGLQLLFYSVGIGQISSEVPQNLSASRPQDRQFILSSKKLLLSDSGFYLCAWSATRGYGYTFGSGTRLTVV.

The chain links TRBV7-9 to TRBJ2-1, with D maybe TRBD1 (6 bases). V dropped 5 bases and J dropped 10 bases, with 18 bases sitting between them. Germline CDR1 is SEHNR and CDR2 is FQNEAQ (reference sequence). This CDR3 contains 14 residues. DNA of the CDR3: TGTGCCAGCAGCGCCTGGACAGTTTGGGGCGAGCAGTTCTTC. This translates into CASSAWTVWGEQFF.

This clone was found once. The V gene is TRBV9, the J gene TRBJ2-1; a possible D gene is TRBD2 (6 bases). Trimming cost V 4 bases and J 5 bases, with 19 bases left between them. CDR1 SGDLS and CDR2 YYNGEE come from the germline V gene. This CDR3 comprises 16 residues. This CDR3 reads CASSLQGIAVDNEQFF. The CDR3 DNA is TGTGCCAGCAGCCTCCAGGGAATAGCGGTAGACAATGAGCAGTTCTTC. Variable domain in full (rest from reference TRBV9 and TRBJ2-1): DSGVTQTPKHLITATGQRVTLRCSPRSGDLSVYWYQQSLDQGLQFLIQYYNGEERAKGNILERFSAQQFPDLHSELNLSSLELGDSALYFCASSLQGIAVDNEQFFGPGTRLTVL.

This chain connects TRBV6-5 to TRBJ1-1; D remains unclear. The V gene's germline CDR1 is MNHEY and CDR2 SVGAGI. The V and J ends lost 0 bases and 11 bases respectively, with 13 bases between them. The CDR3 has 13 residues. DNA for the CDR3: TGTGCCAGCAGTTACTCTACCGGAGTTGGGGCTTTCTTT. It codes for CASSYSTGVGAFF.

V usage is TRBV5-1 and J usage is TRBJ2-7, with D possibly matching TRBD1 (5 bases). The CDR3 runs 15 residues. V was trimmed by 4 bases and J by 4 bases, leaving 18 bases between them. Germline V gives CDR1 SGHRS, CDR2 YFSETQ. CDR3 nucleotides: TGCGCCAGCAGCCCCCAGGACCGACAGCCGTACGAGCAGTACTTC. Protein product: CASSPQDRQPYEQYF.

This clone was counted once. This sequence joins TRBV4-3 and TRBJ1-1, with D uncertain. Germline V gene data show CDR1 as LGHNA and CDR2 as YSLEER. CDR3 size: 15 residues. V was clipped by 1 base and J by 3 bases, with 12 bases between them. This CDR3 is CASSQVVKRDTEAFF. CDR3 coding DNA: TGCGCCAGCAGCCAAGTGGTAAAGCGGGACACTGAAGCTTTCTTT.